The T cell receptor beta chain described here comes from a study of regulatory and conventional T cells in RAG deficiency. The data were produced by immunoSEQ multiplex PCR, yet TCRdb's version contains in-frame clones alone and is incomplete. Here the sample spans tens of thousands of clones, 90% to 97% being singletons. V was trimmed by 4 bases and J by 0 bases, leaving 11 bases between them. The CDR3 runs to 15 residues. Per the germline V gene, CDR1 is SGHRS and CDR2 is YFSETQ. Blood CD4+ CD25-low CD127-high conventional T cells supplied the genomic DNA template. The same sample was also studied in work on regulatory T cells. That paper adds: The PCR used 52 TRBV and 13 TRBJ primers.

This TCR was recovered from a human donor in good health. The rearrangement joins TRBV5-1 to TRBJ2-1, with D uncertain. Input material: CD25- CD4+ T cells sorted from blood. CDR3 DNA sequence: TGCGCCAGCAGCCAACGGGTTGGCTCCTACAATGAGCAGTTCTTC. Translation gives CASSQRVGSYNEQFF.